One sample yielded the 13 T cell receptor beta chains listed below, sequenced in a study of cytomegalovirus exposure and HLA in healthy donors. The PCR contained 60 Vbeta and 13 Jbeta primers. Sequencing was performed with immunoSEQ multiplex PCR; in TCRdb, only in-frame clones are kept and a portion is missing. In the table there are about 94,000 clones, more than 60% of which are singletons. Sequencing input: PBMCs. The receptors were gathered from a man aged 25-40 years in good health and CMV-seronegative.

The V and J genes are TRBV29-1 and TRBJ1-3, with TRBD1 identical over 9 bases. The germline gives CDR1 SQVTM, CDR2 ANQGSEA. V trimming: 5 bases; J trimming: 2 bases; junction bases outside the gene matches: 4. The CDR3 consists of 14 residues. CDR3 sequence (DNA): TGCAGCGTTTCCGGGACAGGGACTGGAAACACCATATATTTT. Protein: CSVSGTGTGNTIYF.

CDR3 DNA sequence: TGTGCCAGTAGTATAGATGAGGGAGGGGGCACTGAAGCTTTCTTT. This translates into CASSIDEGGGTEAFF. This chain joins TRBV19 and TRBJ1-1; D perhaps matches TRBD1 (6 bases). Deletions cut 0 bases from V and 4 bases from J, with 12 bases between. This CDR3 is built from 15 residues. Looked up from germline, CDR1 is LNHDA and CDR2 is SQIVND (reference sequence).

The rearrangement uses TRBV28 and TRBJ2-2; tentative D call: TRBD2 (5 bases). Germline assignment: CDR1 MDHEN and CDR2 SYDVKM. The CDR3 is 17 amino acids. The V gene lost 3 bases and the J gene lost 4 bases, with 18 bases spanning the gap. CDR3 protein: CASSFSGYRLVTGELFF. CDR3 sequence (DNA): TGTGCCAGCAGTTTTTCGGGGTATCGCCTTGTCACCGGGGAGCTGTTTTTT.

V and J are TRBV29-1 and TRBJ1-1; D unresolved. Trimming pared 3 bases from V and 5 bases from J, leaving 19 bases between. The CDR3 has 15 amino acids. Germline V gene data show CDR1 as SQVTM and CDR2 as ANQGSEA. The CDR3 sequence: CSVDRGWGGGTEAFF. Written as DNA, the CDR3 is TGCAGCGTTGACCGAGGTTGGGGTGGAGGAACTGAAGCTTTCTTT. Supplemented by reference TRBV29-1 and TRBJ1-1, the full variable domain reads SAVISQKPSRDICQRGTSLTIQCQVDSQVTMMFWYRQQPGQSLTLIATANQGSEATYESGFVIDKFPISRPNLTFSTLTVSNMSPEDSSIYLCSVDRGWGGGTEAFFGQGTRLTVV.

This chain connects TRBV15 to TRBJ1-1, with D perhaps matching TRBD1 (6 bases). Trimming took 6 bases from V and 5 from J, leaving 16 bases between them. This CDR3 is built from 14 residues. The V gene's germline CDR1 is LNHNV and CDR2 YYDKDF (reference sequence). The DNA of the CDR3 is TGTGCCACCAGTGCACAGGGTGGGAAGACTGAAGCTTTCTTT. Amino acid sequence: CATSAQGGKTEAFF. Full variable domain (remainder filled in from reference TRBV15 and TRBJ1-1): DAMVIQNPRYQVTQFGKPVTLSCSQTLNHNVMYWYQQKSSQAPKLLFHYYDKDFNNEADTPDNFQSRRPNTSFCFLDIRSPGLGDTAMYLCATSAQGGKTEAFFGQGTRLTVV.

The chain carries TRBV10-3 and TRBJ2-5; tentative D call: TRBD2 (6 bases). This CDR3 region has 15 residues. CDR1 and CDR2 (germline): ENHRY, SYGVKD. V was shortened by 3 bases and J by 5 bases, with 16 bases between the two germline ends. CDR3 coding DNA: TGTGCCATCAGTGACGCGGGGAGGACGAGGGAGACCCAGTACTTC. Its translation is CAISDAGRTRETQYF.

The rearrangement uses TRBV6-6 and TRBJ1-2; D perhaps matches TRBD1 (6 bases). The CDR3 spans 15 residues. The germline V gene encodes CDR1 MNHNY and CDR2 SVGAGI (reference sequence). Trimming cost V 1 base and J 2 bases, with 11 bases left between them. The CDR3 coding sequence is TGTGCCAGCAGTTACTGGACAGACGCGAACTATGGCTACACCTTC. Protein sequence: CASSYWTDANYGYTF.

The gene calls are TRBV5-1 and TRBJ2-5, with 9 bases fitting TRBD2. The DNA matches TRBJ2-7 better at its end, which makes the J call doubtful. The V gene's germline CDR1 is SGHRS and CDR2 YFSETQ. The CDR3 loop spans 17 amino acids. The CDR3 reads CASSLQGGLAGTYEQYF. CDR3 coding DNA: TGCGCCAGCAGCTTGCAGGGGGGTCTAGCGGGGACCTACGAGCAGTACTTC.

The J gene is TRBJ2-7, the V gene TRBV5-1; 12 positions match TRBD2. Germline V CDR1 and CDR2: SGHRS, YFSETQ. Trimming cost V 3 bases and J 5 bases; bases outside gene matches: 9. This CDR3 is 16 amino acids long. The CDR3 protein is CASSSTSGGSLNEQYF. The DNA of the CDR3 is TGCGCCAGCAGCTCTACTAGCGGGGGGTCCTTAAACGAGCAGTACTTC.

This chain joins TRBV28 and TRBJ1-2; 8 bases line up with TRBD1. The CDR3 has 16 residues. V shed 5 bases and J 7 bases; nucleotides not matched to a gene: 15. CDR1 MDHEN and CDR2 SYDVKM come from the germline V gene. The chain's CDR3 is CASSPRRTGRLGGYTF. For the CDR3, the DNA is TGTGCCAGCAGTCCACGCCGGACAGGGAGGCTGGGTGGCTACACCTTC.

The chain is built from TRBV20-1 and TRBJ1-1; tentative D call: TRBD1 (5 bases). Germline V gene lookup returns CDR1 DFQATT and CDR2 SNEGSKA (reference sequence). Trimming took off 7 bases at V and 5 bases at J, with 11 bases between the two ends. This CDR3 has 11 residues. The chain's CDR3 is CSVQGTTEAFF. The CDR3 DNA is TGCAGTGTCCAGGGAACGACTGAAGCTTTCTTT.

This clone was recorded once. The chain employs TRBV1 and TRBJ2-5; TRBD2, the table's D call, was not compared with the DNA. The better agreement between TRBJ2-7 and the DNA end casts doubt on the J call. TRBV1 is listed as a pseudogene. This CDR3 spans 17 amino acids. The CDR3 bases are TGCACCAGCAGCCAAGAGGCCCGGACTAGCGGGAGGTACGAGCAGTACTTC. Translating gives CTSSQEARTSGRYEQYF.

This clone was observed a few times. The rearrangement uses TRBV6-4 and TRBJ2-3; 12 bases line up with TRBD2. The CDR3 length is 15 residues. J was trimmed by 4 bases and V by 6 bases; bases with no gene match: 5. Germline CDR1 and CDR2: MRHNA and SNTAGT. The CDR3 loop is CASSGSSGGADTQYF. The CDR3 nucleotides are TGTGCCAGCAGCGGATCTAGCGGGGGGGCAGATACGCAGTATTTT.